This record concerns one T cell receptor beta chain sequence. Its antigen is still unknown. No clone much larger than this one lies a single base away; base qualities are absent. TCRbeta CDR3 regions were amplified from genomic DNA using the immunoSEQ Assay, a bias-controlled multiplex PCR. The study's own analysis went as follows. Within the assay, amplification of reference gene primers was used to estimate how many nucleated cells each sample contained. To quantify the absolute abundance of each unique TCRbeta CDR3 rearrangement, sequence reads were collapsed and filtered. For each sample, productive Simpson clonality was calculated as the square root of Simpson's diversity index over productive rearrangements. The table was pulled from immuneACCESS by TCRdb, which kept in-frame rearrangements only. Such tables lose some clones; where checked, under half of the loss comes from unresolved V genes, and the rest has no known cause. V and J calls and clone size are copied from that table; D and trimming were computed from the DNA. Recorded for this sample are approximately 130,000 clones; 70% to 90% of them occurred a single time. The ten biggest clones cover 9.5% to 15% of the sample.

Each collaborating institution followed its own protocols to collect whole blood in K2EDTA tubes. For TCRbeta analysis, collaborator samples were shipped as frozen whole blood, as isolated PBMCs, or as DNA extracted from either sample type. The data are from a study of blood T cell repertoires in COVID-19 (dated by TCRdb to 2020 to 2022). Study-level background: The collaborator samples originated in the United States, Italy and Spain and spanned the acute and convalescent phases of COVID-19. The material from the prospective study consisted of cDNA or gDNA derived from T cells, B-cell-depleted T cells, or PBMCs. The dataset comprised deeply sampled blood TCRbeta repertoires from subjects exposed to, actively infected with, or recovered from COVID-19. The repertoires were released in a freely available public database intended as a resource for research on the immune response to SARS-CoV-2. Samples were obtained from the ongoing ImmuneRACE study (first 160 participants) and from about 1,300 subjects provided by 6 global collaborators. A de-identified subject ID, COVID-19 status, age in years and sex were almost always included in the sample metadata. Where available, HLA class I and class II types were taken from metadata supplied by the sample provider and were not determined by assay-based typing.

V is pruned by 4 bases and J by 6 bases, leaving 3 bases of the junction without a gene match. The CDR3 numbers 13 residues from cysteine through phenylalanine. Only CDR3 DNA is held: 39 bases, read in frame from base 1. In the germline V gene, CDR1 corresponds to LGHNA and CDR2 to YNFKEQ. General conclusions and limits of the study: The amount of clinical and demographic metadata varied by source and participant and was provided uncurated.

The source material was peripheral blood. Here the chain combines TRBV4-2 and TRBJ2-1, with 7 bases matching TRBD1. The receptor comes from a human donor in a cohort sampled during active COVID-19. The DNA is as follows: TGTGCCAGCAGCCCCGACAGGGTCAATGAGCAGTTCTTC. It codes for CASSPDRVNEQFF.